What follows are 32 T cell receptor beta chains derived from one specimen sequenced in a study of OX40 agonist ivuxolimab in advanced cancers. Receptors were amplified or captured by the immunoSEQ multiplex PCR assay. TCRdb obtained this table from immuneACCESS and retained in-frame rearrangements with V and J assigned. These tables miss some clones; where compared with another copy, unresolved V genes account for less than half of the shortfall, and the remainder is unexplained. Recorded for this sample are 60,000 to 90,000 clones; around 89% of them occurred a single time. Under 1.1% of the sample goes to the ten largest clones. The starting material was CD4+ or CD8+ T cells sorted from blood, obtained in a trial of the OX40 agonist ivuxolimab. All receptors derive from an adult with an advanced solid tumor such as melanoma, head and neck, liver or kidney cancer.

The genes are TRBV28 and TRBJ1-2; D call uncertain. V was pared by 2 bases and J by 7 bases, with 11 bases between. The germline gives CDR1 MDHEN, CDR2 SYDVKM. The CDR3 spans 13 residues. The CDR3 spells CASSLNPYSGYTF. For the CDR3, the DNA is TGTGCCAGCAGTTTAAACCCGTACAGTGGCTACACCTTC.

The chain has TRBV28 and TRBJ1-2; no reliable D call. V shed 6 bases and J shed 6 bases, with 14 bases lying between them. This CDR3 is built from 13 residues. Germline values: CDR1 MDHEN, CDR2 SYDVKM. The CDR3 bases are TGTGCCAGCAGAAACTCGGACCTAAATGGCTACACCTTC. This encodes CASRNSDLNGYTF.

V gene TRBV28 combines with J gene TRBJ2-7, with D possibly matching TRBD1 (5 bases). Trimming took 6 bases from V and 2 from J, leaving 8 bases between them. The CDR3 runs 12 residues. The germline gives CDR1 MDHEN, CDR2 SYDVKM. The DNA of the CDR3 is TGTGCCAGCAGCCCAGGGACCTACGAGCAGTACTTC. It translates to CASSPGTYEQYF.

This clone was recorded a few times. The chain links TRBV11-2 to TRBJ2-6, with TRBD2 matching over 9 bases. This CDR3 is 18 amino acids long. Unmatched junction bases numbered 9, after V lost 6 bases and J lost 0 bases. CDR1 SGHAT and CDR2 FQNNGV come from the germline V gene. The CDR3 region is CASSTTSGFSSGANVLTF. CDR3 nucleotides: TGTGCCAGCAGTACTACTAGCGGGTTCAGCTCTGGGGCCAACGTCCTGACTTTC.

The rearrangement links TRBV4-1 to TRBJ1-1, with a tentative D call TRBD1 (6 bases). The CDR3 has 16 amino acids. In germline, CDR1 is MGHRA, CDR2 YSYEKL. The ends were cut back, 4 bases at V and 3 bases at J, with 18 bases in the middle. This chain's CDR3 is CASSRSGQGSDTEAFF. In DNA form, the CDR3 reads TGCGCCAGCAGCCGGTCTGGTCAGGGGTCCGACACTGAAGCTTTCTTT.

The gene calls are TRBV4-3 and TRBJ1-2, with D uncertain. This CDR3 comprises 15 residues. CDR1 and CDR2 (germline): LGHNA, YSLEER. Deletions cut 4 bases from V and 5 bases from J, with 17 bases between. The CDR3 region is CASSPSTAGVYGYTF. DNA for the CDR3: TGCGCCAGCAGCCCTTCGACCGCTGGGGTATATGGCTACACCTTC.

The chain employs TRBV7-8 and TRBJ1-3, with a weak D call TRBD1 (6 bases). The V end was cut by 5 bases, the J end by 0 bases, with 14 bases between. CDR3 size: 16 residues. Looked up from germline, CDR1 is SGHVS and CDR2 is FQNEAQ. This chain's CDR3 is CASSPRQVLSGNTIYF. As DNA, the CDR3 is TGTGCCAGCAGCCCCCGACAGGTCCTCTCTGGAAACACCATATATTTT.

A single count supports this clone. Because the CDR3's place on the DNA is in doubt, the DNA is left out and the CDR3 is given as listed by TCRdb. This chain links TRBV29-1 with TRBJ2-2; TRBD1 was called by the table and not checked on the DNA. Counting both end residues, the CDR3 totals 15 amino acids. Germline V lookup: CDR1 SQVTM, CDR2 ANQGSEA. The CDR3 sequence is CSVSGQGPNTGELFF.

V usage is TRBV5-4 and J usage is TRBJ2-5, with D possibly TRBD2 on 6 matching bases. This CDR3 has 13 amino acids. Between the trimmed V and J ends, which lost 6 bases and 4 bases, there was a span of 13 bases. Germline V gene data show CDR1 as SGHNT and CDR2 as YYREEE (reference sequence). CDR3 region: CASTPGGGETQYF. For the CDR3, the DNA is TGTGCCAGCACCCCCGGGGGAGGAGAGACCCAGTACTTC.

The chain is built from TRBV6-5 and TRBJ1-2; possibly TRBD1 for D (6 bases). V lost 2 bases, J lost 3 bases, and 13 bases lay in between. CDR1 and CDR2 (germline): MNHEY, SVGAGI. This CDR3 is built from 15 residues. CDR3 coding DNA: TGTGCCAGCAGTTACGTAGGCAGGGGCGACTATGGCTACACCTTC. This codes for CASSYVGRGDYGYTF.

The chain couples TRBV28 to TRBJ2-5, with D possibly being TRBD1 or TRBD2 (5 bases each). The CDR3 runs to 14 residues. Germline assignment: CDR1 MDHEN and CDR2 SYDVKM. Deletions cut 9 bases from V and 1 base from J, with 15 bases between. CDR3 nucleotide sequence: TGTGCCAGTCTTCGCACCGGGGCCCAAGAGACCCAGTACTTC. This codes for CASLRTGAQETQYF.

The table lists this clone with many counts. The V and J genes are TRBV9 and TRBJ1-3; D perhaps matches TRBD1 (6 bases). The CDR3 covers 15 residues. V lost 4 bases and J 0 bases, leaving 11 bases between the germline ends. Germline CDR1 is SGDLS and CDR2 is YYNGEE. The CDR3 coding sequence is TGTGCCAGCAGCCCAGGGGATAGCTCTGGAAACACCATATATTTT. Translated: CASSPGDSSGNTIYF.

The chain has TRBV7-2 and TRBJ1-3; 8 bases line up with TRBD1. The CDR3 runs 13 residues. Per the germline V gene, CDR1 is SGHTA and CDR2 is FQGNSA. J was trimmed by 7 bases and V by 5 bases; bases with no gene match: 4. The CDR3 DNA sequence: TGTGCCAGCAGCCCCCAGGGGGCTAACACCATATATTTT. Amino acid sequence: CASSPQGANTIYF.

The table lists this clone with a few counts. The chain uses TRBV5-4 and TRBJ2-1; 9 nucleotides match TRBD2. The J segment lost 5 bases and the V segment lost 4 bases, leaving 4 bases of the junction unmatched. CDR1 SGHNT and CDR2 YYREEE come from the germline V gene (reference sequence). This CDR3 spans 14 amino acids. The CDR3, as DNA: TGTGCCAGCAGCCCCGGACTAGCGAACAATGAGCAGTTCTTC. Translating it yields CASSPGLANNEQFF. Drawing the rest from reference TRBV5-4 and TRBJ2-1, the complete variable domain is ETGVTQSPTHLIKTRGQQVTLRCSSQSGHNTVSWYQQALGQGPQFIFQYYREEENGRGNFPPRFSGLQFPNYSSELNVNALELDDSALYLCASSPGLANNEQFFGPGTRLTVL.

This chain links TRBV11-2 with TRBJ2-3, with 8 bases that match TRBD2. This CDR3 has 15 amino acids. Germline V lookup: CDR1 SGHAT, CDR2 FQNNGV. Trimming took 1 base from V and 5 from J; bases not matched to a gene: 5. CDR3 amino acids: CASSLGISGVDTQYF. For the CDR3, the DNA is TGTGCCAGCAGCTTAGGTATTAGCGGGGTAGATACGCAGTATTTT.

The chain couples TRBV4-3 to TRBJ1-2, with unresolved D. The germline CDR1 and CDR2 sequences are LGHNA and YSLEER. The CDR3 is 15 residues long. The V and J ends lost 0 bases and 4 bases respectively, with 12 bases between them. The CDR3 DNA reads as TGCGCCAGCAGCCAAGACCTATTCGGGATCTATGGCTACACCTTC. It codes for CASSQDLFGIYGYTF.

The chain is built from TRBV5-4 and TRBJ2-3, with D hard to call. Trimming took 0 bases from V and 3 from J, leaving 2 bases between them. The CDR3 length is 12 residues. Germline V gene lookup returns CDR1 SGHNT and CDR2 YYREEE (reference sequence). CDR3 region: CASSLETDTQYF. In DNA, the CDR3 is TGTGCCAGCAGCTTGGAAACAGATACGCAGTATTTT. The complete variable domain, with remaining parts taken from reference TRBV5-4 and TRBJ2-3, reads ETGVTQSPTHLIKTRGQQVTLRCSSQSGHNTVSWYQQALGQGPQFIFQYYREEENGRGNFPPRFSGLQFPNYSSELNVNALELDDSALYLCASSLETDTQYFGPGTRLTVL.

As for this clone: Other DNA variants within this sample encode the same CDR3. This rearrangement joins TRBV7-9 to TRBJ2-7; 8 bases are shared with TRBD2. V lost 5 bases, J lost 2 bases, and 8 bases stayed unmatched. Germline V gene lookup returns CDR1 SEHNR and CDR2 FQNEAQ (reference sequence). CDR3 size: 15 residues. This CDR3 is CASSPSGSPTYEQYF. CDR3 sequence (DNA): TGTGCCAGCAGCCCCAGCGGGAGCCCTACCTACGAGCAGTACTTC.

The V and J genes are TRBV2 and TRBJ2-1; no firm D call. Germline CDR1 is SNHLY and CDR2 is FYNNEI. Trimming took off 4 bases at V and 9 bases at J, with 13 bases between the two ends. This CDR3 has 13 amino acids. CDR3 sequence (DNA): TGTGCCAGCAGTGTAGACTCCAGCACTGAGCAGTTCTTC. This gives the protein CASSVDSSTEQFF.

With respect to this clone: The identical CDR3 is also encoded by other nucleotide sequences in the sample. This CDR3 reads CASSITGTGGYEQYF. The CDR3 region has the DNA TGTGCCAGTAGTATAACCGGGACAGGGGGTTACGAGCAGTACTTC. The chain uses TRBV19 and TRBJ2-7, with 11 bases identical to TRBD1. The CDR3 consists of 15 residues. Trimming cost V 2 bases and J 4 bases; bases outside gene matches: 4. Germline lookup yields CDR1 LNHDA and CDR2 SQIVND (reference sequence). The full variable domain, rest sourced from reference TRBV19 and TRBJ2-7, is DGGITQSPKYLFRKEGQNVTLSCEQNLNHDAMYWYRQDPGQGLRLIYYSQIVNDFQKGDIAEGYSVSREKKESFPLTVTSAQKNPTAFYLCASSITGTGGYEQYFGPGTRLTVT.

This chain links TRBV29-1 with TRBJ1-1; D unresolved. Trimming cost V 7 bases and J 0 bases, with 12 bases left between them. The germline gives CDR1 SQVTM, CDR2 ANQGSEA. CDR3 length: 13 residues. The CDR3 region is CSATIQMNTEAFF. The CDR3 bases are TGCAGCGCCACAATTCAGATGAACACTGAAGCTTTCTTT.

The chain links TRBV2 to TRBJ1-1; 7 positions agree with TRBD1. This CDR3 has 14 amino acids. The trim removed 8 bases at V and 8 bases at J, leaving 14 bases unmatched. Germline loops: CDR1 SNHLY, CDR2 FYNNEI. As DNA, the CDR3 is TGTGCCAGCCACTCCGGGACAGAGTCGTCCGAAGCTTTCTTT. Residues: CASHSGTESSEAFF.

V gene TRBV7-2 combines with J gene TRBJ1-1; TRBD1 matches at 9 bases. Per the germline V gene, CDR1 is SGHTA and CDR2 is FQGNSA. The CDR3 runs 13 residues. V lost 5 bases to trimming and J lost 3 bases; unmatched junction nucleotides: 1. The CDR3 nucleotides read TGTGCCAGCAGCCGACAGGGGGACACTGAAGCTTTCTTT. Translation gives CASSRQGDTEAFF.

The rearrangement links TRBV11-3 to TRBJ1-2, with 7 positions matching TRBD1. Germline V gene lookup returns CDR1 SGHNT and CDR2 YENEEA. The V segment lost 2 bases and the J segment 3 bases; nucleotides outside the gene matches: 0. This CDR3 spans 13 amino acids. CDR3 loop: CASSLQGDYGYTF. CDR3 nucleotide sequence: TGTGCCAGCAGCTTACAGGGGGACTATGGCTACACCTTC.

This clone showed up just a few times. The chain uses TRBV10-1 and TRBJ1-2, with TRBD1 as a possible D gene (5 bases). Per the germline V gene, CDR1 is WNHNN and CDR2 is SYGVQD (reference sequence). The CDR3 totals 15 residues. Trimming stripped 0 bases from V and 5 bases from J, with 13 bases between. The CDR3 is CASSESIWGWYGYTF. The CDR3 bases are TGCGCCAGCAGTGAGTCAATTTGGGGGTGGTATGGCTACACCTTC.

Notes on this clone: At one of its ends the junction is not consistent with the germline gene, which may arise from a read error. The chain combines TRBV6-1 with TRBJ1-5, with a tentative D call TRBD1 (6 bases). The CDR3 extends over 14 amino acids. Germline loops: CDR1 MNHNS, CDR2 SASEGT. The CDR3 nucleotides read TGTGCCAGCAGCAGGGGTAGTAGCGATCAGCCCCAGCATTTT. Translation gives CASSRGSSDQPQHF.

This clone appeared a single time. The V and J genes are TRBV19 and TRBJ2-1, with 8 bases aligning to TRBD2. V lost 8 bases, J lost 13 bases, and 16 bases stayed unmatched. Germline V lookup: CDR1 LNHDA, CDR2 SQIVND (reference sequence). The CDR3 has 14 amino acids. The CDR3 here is CASRPSFAGGLQFF. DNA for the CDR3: TGTGCCAGTCGCCCGTCTTTCGCGGGAGGATTACAGTTCTTC.

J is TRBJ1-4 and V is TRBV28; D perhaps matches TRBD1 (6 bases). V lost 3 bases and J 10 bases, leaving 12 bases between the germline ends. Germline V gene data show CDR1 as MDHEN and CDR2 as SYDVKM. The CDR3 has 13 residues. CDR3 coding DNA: TGTGCCAGCAGTTTGCCAGGGGTGGGAAAACTGTTTTTT. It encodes CASSLPGVGKLFF.

Here the CDR3 reads CASSYMAGGGQTQYF. CDR3 bases: TGTGCCAGCAGTTATATGGCCGGGGGAGGGCAGACCCAGTACTTC. J is TRBJ2-5 and V is TRBV6-5; 7 bases align to TRBD2. Germline CDR1 is MNHEY and CDR2 is SVGAGI. V trimming: 3 bases; J trimming: 6 bases; junction bases outside the gene matches: 10. This CDR3 has 15 amino acids.

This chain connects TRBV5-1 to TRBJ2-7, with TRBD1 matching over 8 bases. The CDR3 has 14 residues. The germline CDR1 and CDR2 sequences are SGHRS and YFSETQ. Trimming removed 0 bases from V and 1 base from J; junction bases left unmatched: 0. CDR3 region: CASSLGQGSYEQYF. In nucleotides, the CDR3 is TGCGCCAGCAGCTTGGGACAGGGGTCCTACGAGCAGTACTTC.

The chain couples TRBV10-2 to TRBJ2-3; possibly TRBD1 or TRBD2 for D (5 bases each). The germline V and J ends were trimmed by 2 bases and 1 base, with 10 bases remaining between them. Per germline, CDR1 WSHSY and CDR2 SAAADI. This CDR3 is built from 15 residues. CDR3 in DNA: TGCGCCAGCAGTGAGGGGGGAAGCGGCACAGATACGCAGTATTTT. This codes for CASSEGGSGTDTQYF.

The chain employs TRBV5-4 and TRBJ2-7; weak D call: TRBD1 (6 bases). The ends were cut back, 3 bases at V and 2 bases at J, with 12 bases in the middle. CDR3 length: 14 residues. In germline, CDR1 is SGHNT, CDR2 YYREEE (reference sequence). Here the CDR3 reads CASSSSGTPYEQYF. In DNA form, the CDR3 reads TGTGCCAGCAGCTCATCCGGGACACCCTACGAGCAGTACTTC.